The 31 T cell receptor beta chains reported below all come from one sample, sequenced in a study of a mutant IDH1 vaccine in newly diagnosed glioma. TCRdb keeps only in-frame clones here, not all; method: immunoSEQ multiplex PCR. The repertoire holds nearly 25,000 clones, about four fifths seen once, with about 3.8% in the top ten. These receptors lack a known antigen. Indicated time point: week 47, end of study. Doses comprised 300 ug of mutant IDH1 20-mer peptide each, plus topical imiquimod. Sequencing used PBMCs, obtained from a glioma patient whose treatment included an IDH1 peptide vaccine. The receptors come from a middle-aged man with glioma. Some clones in this sample may be carry-over from other donors' samples.

The chain has TRBV2 and TRBJ2-7; 10 positions agree with TRBD1. The CDR3 is 15 residues long. V dropped 6 bases and J dropped 5; count of bases not matched to a gene: 10. Germline assignment: CDR1 SNHLY and CDR2 FYNNEI. The CDR3 reads CASSGSDRGLDEQYF. As DNA, the CDR3 is TGTGCCAGCAGCGGCTCCGACAGGGGGCTAGACGAGCAGTACTTC.

This chain joins TRBV6-1 and TRBJ1-5; D is unclear. This CDR3 is built from 15 residues. V lost 8 bases to trimming and J lost 2 bases, with 16 bases between them. The germline V gene encodes CDR1 MNHNS and CDR2 SASEGT. CDR3 nucleotides: TGTGCCAGCGCACGAGGAACAGAACGCAATCAGCCCCAGCATTTT. It specifies CASARGTERNQPQHF.

The V gene is TRBV30, the J gene TRBJ2-1; 7 bases match TRBD2. After removal of 1 base from V and 3 bases from J, the junction contained 6 bases not matched to a gene. The CDR3 spans 15 residues. Germline V gives CDR1 GTSNPN, CDR2 SVGIG (reference sequence). The CDR3 loop reads CAWSGGGPNYNEQFF. The CDR3 DNA sequence: TGTGCCTGGAGTGGGGGGGGACCGAACTACAATGAGCAGTTCTTC.

V is TRBV5-4 and J is TRBJ2-5; 10 nucleotides match TRBD2. In germline, CDR1 is SGHNT, CDR2 YYREEE (reference sequence). The CDR3 runs 14 residues. V shed 4 bases and J 2 bases; nucleotides not matched to a gene: 2. DNA for the CDR3: TGTGCCAGCAGCATGACTAGCGGGCAAGAGACCCAGTACTTC. The encoded protein is CASSMTSGQETQYF.

The chain uses TRBV5-1 and TRBJ2-7; TRBD2 is a possible D gene (6 bases). V lost 1 base to trimming and J lost 2 bases, with 16 bases between them. Germline assignment: CDR1 SGHRS and CDR2 YFSETQ. The CDR3 is 16 residues long. The CDR3 spells CASSLLFRGTTYEQYF. CDR3 nucleotides: TGCGCCAGCAGCTTGTTGTTTCGGGGGACGACCTACGAGCAGTACTTC.

For the CDR3, the DNA is TGTGCCAGCAGCCAAGAATCTACAGGGAACTATGGCTACACCTTC. This codes for CASSQESTGNYGYTF. The J gene is TRBJ1-2, the V gene TRBV4-2; maybe TRBD1 (6 bases). Between the trimmed V and J ends, which lost 0 bases and 2 bases, there was a span of 10 bases. This CDR3 region has 15 residues. The V gene's germline CDR1 is LGHNA and CDR2 YNFKEQ.

The chain combines TRBV7-9 with TRBJ1-2; unclear D gene. Trimming took 1 base from V and 4 from J, leaving 7 bases between them. The length of the CDR3 is 13 residues. Germline V gene sequence: CDR1 SEHNR, CDR2 FQNEAQ (reference sequence). The CDR3 reads CASSLGRSYGYTF. In DNA, the CDR3 is TGTGCCAGCAGCTTAGGGCGGTCCTATGGCTACACCTTC. Filled out from reference TRBV7-9 and TRBJ1-2, the complete variable domain reads DTGVSQNPRHKITKRGQNVTFRCDPISEHNRLYWYRQTLGQGPEFLTYFQNEAQLEKSRLLSDRFSAERPKGSFSTLEIQRTEQGDSAMYLCASSLGRSYGYTFGSGTRLTVV.

The chain combines TRBV11-2 with TRBJ2-6; D tentatively fits TRBD1 or TRBD2 (5 bases each). Germline values: CDR1 SGHAT, CDR2 FQNNGV. The CDR3 has 15 residues. V dropped 3 bases and J dropped 4 bases, with 10 bases sitting between them. The CDR3 nucleotides read TGTGCCAGCAGCTTGCAGGGACCCGGGGCCAACGTCCTGACTTTC. This codes for CASSLQGPGANVLTF.

The chain couples TRBV4-2 to TRBJ1-2; no firm D call. The germline V gene has CDR1 LGHNA and CDR2 YNFKEQ. This CDR3 contains 15 residues. V was shortened by 1 base and J by 3 bases, with 12 bases between the two germline ends. CDR3 amino acids: CASSQGVQNYYGYTF. CDR3 DNA sequence: TGTGCCAGCAGCCAAGGCGTTCAGAACTACTATGGCTACACCTTC.

V is TRBV5-1 and J is TRBJ1-4; D not certain. V shed 0 bases and J shed 7 bases, with 16 bases lying between them. The CDR3 sequence is 16 residues long. The germline gives CDR1 SGHRS, CDR2 YFSETQ. CDR3 sequence reads: CASSLGTSGEGEKLFF. CDR3 DNA sequence: TGCGCCAGCAGCTTGGGAACCTCCGGCGAAGGTGAAAAACTGTTTTTT.

The chain recombines TRBV29-1 with TRBJ1-5; D call uncertain. CDR1 and CDR2 from the germline V gene are SQVTM and ANQGSEA. Trimming removed 5 bases from V and 5 bases from J, with 13 bases in between. The CDR3 length is 13 residues. The CDR3 loop is CSVSSEKDQPQHF. Here the CDR3 DNA reads TGCAGCGTTAGTAGTGAGAAGGATCAGCCCCAGCATTTT.

This sequence joins TRBV7-6 and TRBJ2-7; weak D call: TRBD2 (5 bases). Trimming shortened V by 5 bases and J by 3 bases, and 14 bases separated the two germline ends. This CDR3 region has 14 residues. CDR1 is SGHVS and CDR2 is FNYEAQ in the germline V gene. The CDR3 is CASSGERADYEQYF. For the CDR3, the DNA is TGTGCCAGCAGCGGTGAGAGGGCGGACTACGAGCAGTACTTC.

The J gene is TRBJ2-5, the V gene TRBV14; 7 nucleotides agree with TRBD1. V lost 3 bases to trimming and J lost 5 bases; unmatched junction nucleotides: 9. Looked up from germline, CDR1 is SGHDN and CDR2 is FVKESK. This CDR3 has 15 amino acids. Here the CDR3 DNA reads TGTGCCAGCAGCCACGTGACAGGGCTTTTGGAGACCCAGTACTTC. Translation gives CASSHVTGLLETQYF.

The J gene is TRBJ2-4, the V gene TRBV7-2; TRBD2 matches 8 bases. Trimming at V came to 1 base and at J to 7 bases, leaving 6 bases not matched to a gene. Germline CDR1 is SGHTA and CDR2 is FQGNSA. The CDR3 extends over 15 amino acids. The CDR3 nucleotides read TGTGCCAGCAGCTTAGGGGCTAGCGGGTTGAACATTCAGTACTTC. This gives the protein CASSLGASGLNIQYF.

The chain has TRBV6-5 and TRBJ2-5; TRBD1 matches at 8 bases. The CDR3 is made up of 15 amino acids. Germline V CDR1 and CDR2: MNHEY, SVGAGI. V gave up 3 bases and J gave up 5 bases; unmatched junction bases: 8. The CDR3 protein is CASSYSRGRLETQYF. The CDR3 coding sequence is TGTGCCAGCAGTTATTCCAGGGGGCGCTTGGAGACCCAGTACTTC.

CDR3 residues: CAIRTSGGGELFF. CDR3 bases: TGTGCCATCAGGACTAGCGGGGGCGGGGAGCTGTTTTTT. The V call is TRBV10-3, the J call TRBJ2-2; 12 bases map to TRBD2. The V and J ends lost 6 bases and 7 bases, in that order; junction bases with no gene match: 0. This CDR3 spans 13 amino acids. CDR1 is ENHRY, CDR2 SYGVKD, per germline.

The chain couples TRBV7-9 to TRBJ2-7, with D possibly matching TRBD1 (6 bases). The CDR3 is 13 amino acids. The germline V gene encodes CDR1 SEHNR and CDR2 FQNEAQ (reference sequence). Between the trimmed V and J ends, which lost 5 bases and 2 bases, there was a span of 10 bases. The CDR3 sequence is CASSPGQTYEQYF. In DNA form, the CDR3 reads TGTGCCAGCAGCCCCGGACAGACCTACGAGCAGTACTTC.

The chain combines TRBV19 with TRBJ1-1; D ambiguous. CDR1 is LNHDA and CDR2 is SQIVND in the germline V gene (reference sequence). Trimming pared 5 bases from V and 0 bases from J, leaving 7 bases between. There are 13 residues in the CDR3. The CDR3 sequence: CASSFTMNTEAFF. Written as DNA, the CDR3 is TGTGCCAGTAGTTTCACTATGAACACTGAAGCTTTCTTT.

The chain carries TRBV10-3 and TRBJ2-3; no reliable D call. Germline V lookup: CDR1 ENHRY, CDR2 SYGVKD. V was trimmed by 3 bases and J by 1 base, leaving 11 bases between them. The CDR3 length is 15 residues. In DNA, the CDR3 is TGTGCCATCAGTGAAAGAACTGGGGGCACAGATACGCAGTATTTT. The encoded protein is CAISERTGGTDTQYF.

A few counts support this clone. The rearrangement links TRBV2 to TRBJ2-7; perhaps TRBD1 as D (5 bases). This CDR3 has 14 amino acids. Trimming cost V 6 bases and J 2 bases, with 14 bases left between them. Germline V lookup: CDR1 SNHLY, CDR2 FYNNEI. The CDR3: CASSPPDKTYEQYF. The DNA of the CDR3 is TGTGCCAGCAGCCCTCCGGACAAGACCTACGAGCAGTACTTC.

J is TRBJ2-3 and V is TRBV7-9; 7 bases fit TRBD1. Losses at the gene ends were 6 bases for V and 6 bases for J; bases not matched to a gene: 9. This CDR3 region has 14 residues. Germline V lookup: CDR1 SEHNR, CDR2 FQNEAQ (reference sequence). The DNA of the CDR3 is TGTGCCAGCAGTCAGAACAGGGGTGGTGATACGCAGTATTTT. It codes for CASSQNRGGDTQYF.

The chain recombines TRBV11-2 with TRBJ1-1; D remains unclear. Trimming took 1 base from V and 8 from J, leaving 11 bases between them. The CDR3 is 13 amino acids. Germline V gene sequence: CDR1 SGHAT, CDR2 FQNNGV. CDR3 sequence reads: CASSLGRTLEAFF. The CDR3 region has the DNA TGTGCCAGCAGCTTAGGAAGAACATTAGAAGCTTTCTTT.

The chain has TRBV6-1 and TRBJ1-5; D may be TRBD1 (5 bases). Trimming took 2 bases from V and 7 from J, leaving 12 bases between them. Germline V gene lookup returns CDR1 MNHNS and CDR2 SASEGT. The CDR3 is 14 residues long. CDR3 amino acids: CASSENREGQPQHF. CDR3 DNA: TGTGCCAGCAGTGAAAATAGGGAGGGGCAGCCCCAGCATTTT.

The chain uses TRBV4-1 and TRBJ1-1; D gene unclear. Trimming removed 1 base from V and 0 bases from J, with 6 bases in between. The CDR3 length is 14 residues. The germline CDR1 and CDR2 sequences are MGHRA and YSYEKL. CDR3 in amino acids: CASSQGTLNTEAFF. The CDR3 DNA follows: TGCGCCAGCAGCCAAGGGACCTTGAACACTGAAGCTTTCTTT.

The V call is TRBV5-5, the J call TRBJ1-5; tentatively, D is TRBD1 (6 bases). In germline, CDR1 is SGHKS, CDR2 YYEKEE (reference sequence). V lost 2 bases, J lost 6 bases, and 30 bases lay in between. The length of the CDR3 is 20 residues. The CDR3 bases are TGTGCCAGCAGCTTCACCATTGGGCCCCGGACCGCGAGAGGGGGTCAGCCCCAGCATTTT. Translating it yields CASSFTIGPRTARGGQPQHF.

The chain joins TRBV7-9 to TRBJ2-2; D unresolved. This CDR3 is 12 amino acids long. Germline CDR1 reads SEHNR; CDR2 reads FQNEAQ (reference sequence). The germline V and J ends were trimmed by 8 bases and 6 bases, with 10 bases remaining between them. CDR3 sequence: CASPILPGELFF. In DNA, the CDR3 is TGTGCCAGCCCCATTCTCCCCGGGGAGCTGTTTTTT.

V gene TRBV6-4 combines with J gene TRBJ1-1, with D perhaps matching TRBD1 (5 bases). Germline CDR1 is MRHNA and CDR2 is SNTAGT. CDR3 size: 14 residues. V was pared by 0 bases and J by 7 bases, with 12 bases between. CDR3 nucleotides: TGTGCCAGCAGTGACTCGAATGGGGGGTTTGAAGCTTTCTTT. It yields the protein CASSDSNGGFEAFF.

The chain is built from TRBV11-2 and TRBJ2-3, with TRBD2 matching 7 bases. Germline V CDR1 and CDR2: SGHAT, FQNNGV. CDR3 length: 12 amino acids. Germline trimming cut 8 bases from V and 7 bases from J; bases unmatched to any gene: 6. The CDR3 spells CASREVLHTQYF. Written as DNA, the CDR3 is TGTGCCAGCCGGGAGGTTTTGCATACGCAGTATTTT.

This rearrangement joins TRBV7-8 to TRBJ1-5; D perhaps matches TRBD1 (6 bases). Trimming took 4 bases from V and 7 from J, leaving 14 bases between them. The germline V gene has CDR1 SGHVS and CDR2 FQNEAQ. The CDR3 is made up of 14 amino acids. CDR3 protein: CASSYRELRQPQHF. The CDR3 DNA follows: TGTGCCAGCAGCTACAGGGAGTTAAGACAGCCCCAGCATTTT.

The V gene is TRBV10-1, the J gene TRBJ2-2; 7 bases match TRBD2. The CDR3 length is 16 residues. V shed 10 bases and J 6 bases; nucleotides not matched to a gene: 17. Germline lookup yields CDR1 WNHNN and CDR2 SYGVQD (reference sequence). The CDR3 protein is CATGSTGTIVPGELFF. The CDR3 nucleotides read TGCGCCACCGGTTCCACCGGGACTATCGTCCCCGGGGAGCTGTTTTTT.

This clone has only a few counts. This rearrangement joins TRBV4-2 to TRBJ1-5; D gene ambiguous. Germline loops: CDR1 LGHNA, CDR2 YNFKEQ. CDR3 length equals 15 residues. V was clipped by 4 bases and J by 0 bases, with 10 bases between them. CDR3 DNA: TGTGCCAGCAGCCGACGCGGAGATAGCAATCAGCCCCAGCATTTT. Residues: CASSRRGDSNQPQHF.